The next 16 T cell receptor beta chains were all read from a single sample in a study of metastatic and nonmetastatic thyroid tumors. TCRdb reanalyzed the PCR reads via MiXCR. This table holds some 12,000 clones, about 37% found once. No treatment of any kind had been given to any patient before thyroid surgery. Sequences were obtained from tumor tissue. These receptors came from a female donor with papillary thyroid cancer or a benign thyroid nodule (not recorded which). Some clones in this sample may be carry-over from other donors' samples.

The genes are TRBV6-2 or TRBV6-3 and TRBJ2-7, with 7 bases lining up with TRBD1. The J segment lost 0 bases and the V segment lost 6 bases, leaving 5 bases of the junction unmatched. The CDR3 totals 14 residues. The germline CDR1 and CDR2 sequences are MNHEY and SVGEGT. The CDR3 region has the DNA TGTGCCAGCAGATTGGGACAGAACTCCTACGAGCAGTACTTC. This gives the protein CASRLGQNSYEQYF.

This sequence joins TRBV30 and TRBJ1-2; 8 positions agree with TRBD1. CDR3 length: 15 amino acids. Trimming cost V 2 bases and J 4 bases; bases outside gene matches: 9. Germline CDR1 reads GTSNPN; CDR2 reads SVGIG (reference sequence). The CDR3 region has the DNA TGTGCCTGGAGTTCCCCAGGGGGCGTAAGCTATGGCTACACCTTC. Amino acids: CAWSSPGGVSYGYTF.

The chain employs TRBV18 and TRBJ2-2; D unresolved. There are 13 residues in the CDR3. CDR1 is KGHSH, CDR2 LQKENI, per germline. Trimming stripped 3 bases from V and 7 bases from J, with 9 bases between. In nucleotides, the CDR3 is TGTGCCAGCTCACCCCGCATGGGCGGGGAGCTGTTTTTT. Encoded protein: CASSPRMGGELFF.

The rearrangement uses TRBV24-1 and TRBJ2-1; a weak D match, TRBD1 (5 bases). In germline, CDR1 is KGHDR, CDR2 SFDVKD. Between the trimmed V and J ends, which lost 2 bases and 8 bases, there was a span of 6 bases. The CDR3 totals 12 residues. The CDR3 reads CATSDWGYEQFF. Here the CDR3 DNA reads TGTGCCACCAGTGATTGGGGCTATGAGCAGTTCTTC.

The chain recombines TRBV30 with TRBJ2-1; possibly TRBD1 or TRBD2 for D (5 bases each). This CDR3 spans 10 amino acids. Trimming cost V 5 bases and J 8 bases, with 7 bases left between them. Germline V CDR1 and CDR2: GTSNPN, SVGIG (reference sequence). The CDR3 loop is CAWGTYEQFF. The CDR3 nucleotides read TGTGCCTGGGGGACCTATGAGCAGTTCTTC.

The genes are TRBV2 and TRBJ2-2; no clear D. V dropped 5 bases and J dropped 5 bases, with 9 bases sitting between them. The CDR3 has 13 amino acids. The germline V gene has CDR1 SNHLY and CDR2 FYNNEI. For the CDR3, the DNA is TGTGCCAGCAGTCTACATTTAACCGGGGAGCTGTTTTTT. As protein: CASSLHLTGELFF.

V is TRBV19 and J is TRBJ1-1; D is unclear. This CDR3 is built from 13 residues. The V gene's germline CDR1 is LNHDA and CDR2 SQIVND (reference sequence). The V end was cut by 3 bases, the J end by 3 bases, with 8 bases between. The CDR3 DNA reads TGTGCCAGTAGTATTGGGGAGGACACTGAAGCTTTCTTT. Its protein product is CASSIGEDTEAFF.

The V and J genes are TRBV6-2 or TRBV6-3 and TRBJ2-3; D is uncertain. Germline CDR1 reads MNHEY; CDR2 reads SVGEGT. The V and J ends lost 4 bases and 2 bases respectively, with 10 bases between them. The CDR3 length is 14 residues. The CDR3: CASSSLGATDTQYF. The CDR3 DNA reads as TGTGCCAGCAGTTCCCTTGGAGCCACAGATACGCAGTATTTT.

This clone was seen more than once but under ten times. The chain links TRBV6-1 to TRBJ2-2, with 13 bases fitting TRBD2. This CDR3 is 15 amino acids long. V was clipped by 6 bases and J by 8 bases; unmatched bases: 6. The germline gives CDR1 MNHNS, CDR2 SASEGT. Here the CDR3 reads CASRPGLAGWGELFF. DNA of the CDR3: TGTGCCAGCAGACCGGGACTAGCGGGGTGGGGGGAGCTGTTTTTT.

This clone was recorded a few times. The J gene is TRBJ2-3, the V gene TRBV4-2; D may be TRBD2 (6 bases). This CDR3 is built from 16 residues. V shed 4 bases and J shed 1 base, with 15 bases lying between them. The germline V gene has CDR1 LGHNA and CDR2 YNFKEQ. For the CDR3, the DNA is TGTGCCAGCAGCCCTGGGACTTCGAGGGGCACAGATACGCAGTATTTT. Translating it yields CASSPGTSRGTDTQYF.

This chain joins TRBV6-2 or TRBV6-3 and TRBJ2-7, with 10 bases lining up with TRBD2. The germline gives CDR1 MNHEY, CDR2 SVGEGT. After removal of 5 bases from V and 5 bases from J, the junction contained 3 bases not matched to a gene. There are 13 residues in the CDR3. CDR3 nucleotide sequence: TGTGCCAGCAGTCTAGCGGGAGACCACGAGCAGTACTTC. This translates into CASSLAGDHEQYF.

The rearrangement joins TRBV2 to TRBJ2-7; 9 nucleotides align to TRBD1. V shed 9 bases and J 7 bases; nucleotides not matched to a gene: 16. Looked up from germline, CDR1 is SNHLY and CDR2 is FYNNEI. The CDR3 consists of 15 residues. As DNA, the CDR3 is TGTGCCAGTAAGAAGGCCCGGGACAGGGAGAAAGAGCAGTACTTC. Translating gives CASKKARDREKEQYF.

This clone was observed once. This chain joins TRBV30 and TRBJ1-1, with a tentative D call TRBD1 (5 bases). Germline CDR1 reads GTSNPN; CDR2 reads SVGIG (reference sequence). CDR3 size: 12 residues. V was cut by 2 bases and J by 4 bases, with 8 bases left in between. The CDR3 sequence is CAWSSGLTEAFF. CDR3 DNA: TGTGCCTGGAGTTCGGGACTCACTGAAGCTTTCTTT.

This clone has a handful of counts. The chain carries TRBV27 and TRBJ2-7; D unresolved. The germline V gene encodes CDR1 MNHEY and CDR2 SMNVEV (reference sequence). V was clipped by 7 bases and J by 5 bases, with 21 bases between them. This CDR3 spans 15 amino acids. CDR3 in DNA: TGTGCCAGCATCTCCTCGGAAGGGTTCCCCCACGAGCAGTACTTC. This gives the protein CASISSEGFPHEQYF.

This clone was counted a single time. This sequence joins TRBV11-2 and TRBJ2-1, with 9 bases lining up with TRBD2. CDR3 length: 16 residues. The V gene's germline CDR1 is SGHAT and CDR2 FQNNGV. Losses at the gene ends were 5 bases for V and 9 bases for J; bases not matched to a gene: 14. CDR3 in amino acids: CASSAGSGTSSAEQFF. CDR3 DNA sequence: TGTGCCAGCAGCGCTGGATCCGGGACTAGCTCGGCTGAGCAGTTCTTC.

This chain connects TRBV27 to TRBJ1-5; D not certain. Trimming removed 3 bases at V and 7 bases at J, with 13 bases between. The CDR3 has 14 residues. Germline lookup yields CDR1 MNHEY and CDR2 SMNVEV (reference sequence). DNA of the CDR3: TGTGCCAGCAGTTTTTCGATCCGGGAACAGCCCCAGCATTTT. Its translation is CASSFSIREQPQHF.